These 28 T cell receptor beta chains share one sample of origin, sequenced in a study of T cell changes during pregnancy in multiple sclerosis. The data were produced by immunoSEQ multiplex PCR, yet TCRdb's version contains in-frame clones alone and is incomplete. In the table there are some 30,000 clones, 90% to 95% of which are singletons. This specimen was CD8+ T cells from peripheral blood mononuclear cells, taken in the second trimester of pregnancy. Receptors were obtained from a female donor in good health, enrolled as a control in a pregnancy study.

The J gene is TRBJ2-2, the V gene TRBV6-6; no clear D gene. The CDR3 covers 11 residues. V lost 8 bases to trimming and J lost 6 bases, with 7 bases between them. The germline CDR1 and CDR2 sequences are MNHNY and SVGAGI (reference sequence). CDR3: CASLSAGELFF. The CDR3 region has the DNA TGTGCCAGCCTAAGCGCCGGGGAGCTGTTTTTT.

The chain joins TRBV5-6 to TRBJ2-1; a weak D match, TRBD1 (5 bases). V was clipped by 3 bases and J by 9 bases, with 10 bases between them. CDR1 and CDR2 (germline): SGHDT, YYEEEE. The CDR3 spans 12 residues. This chain's CDR3 is CASSSQGFEQFF. For the CDR3, the DNA is TGTGCCAGCAGCTCCCAGGGCTTTGAGCAGTTCTTC.

V and J are TRBV5-4 and TRBJ1-4; a weak D match, TRBD1 (5 bases). Germline assignment: CDR1 SGHNT and CDR2 YYREEE (reference sequence). Trimming took 10 bases from V and 4 from J, leaving 11 bases between them. The CDR3 is 12 amino acids. CDR3 sequence (DNA): TGTGCCTTCCAGGGCCTTAATGAAAAACTGTTTTTT. It yields the protein CAFQGLNEKLFF.

The genes are TRBV5-8 and TRBJ2-5; D is uncertain. The J call may be wrong; the DNA end is better matched by TRBJ2-7. From germline, CDR1 is SGHTS and CDR2 YDEGEE. The CDR3 totals 13 residues. CDR3 sequence (DNA): TGTGCCAGCAGCTTCGGGTCGAACTACGAGCAGTACTTC. Encoded protein: CASSFGSNYEQYF.

V is TRBV4-3 and J is TRBJ2-7, with D perhaps matching TRBD1 (6 bases). Germline V gene data show CDR1 as LGHNA and CDR2 as YSLEER. Trimming left V 2 bases short and J 4 bases short, with 9 bases between. This CDR3 contains 13 residues. DNA of the CDR3: TGCGCCAGCAGCCAAATTGGACAGTACGAGCAGTACTTC. It codes for CASSQIGQYEQYF.

The V and J genes are TRBV30 and TRBJ2-3, with 7 bases identical to TRBD1. CDR1 and CDR2 from the germline V gene are GTSNPN and SVGIG (reference sequence). The CDR3 length is 14 residues. J lost 2 bases, V lost 4 bases, and 6 bases had no gene match. In DNA form, the CDR3 reads TGTGCCTGGAAGGGGGCAGCTCACACAGATACGCAGTATTTT. Translating gives CAWKGAAHTDTQYF.

V and J are TRBV4-2 and TRBJ2-5; 11 bases agree with TRBD2. V dropped 2 bases and J dropped 4; count of bases not matched to a gene: 6. This CDR3 comprises 16 residues. Per germline, CDR1 LGHNA and CDR2 YNFKEQ. The CDR3 spells CASSQSLSGGAETQYF. DNA of the CDR3: TGTGCCAGCAGCCAATCCCTTAGCGGGGGGGCAGAGACCCAGTACTTC.

V is TRBV9 and J is TRBJ1-1; TRBD1 matches 10 bases. The CDR3 is 16 amino acids. Trimming at V came to 5 bases and at J to 2 bases, leaving 9 bases not matched to a gene. Germline V gives CDR1 SGDLS, CDR2 YYNGEE. CDR3 in amino acids: CASSPGTGDGNTEAFF. In DNA form, the CDR3 reads TGTGCCAGCAGTCCCGGGACAGGGGACGGAAACACTGAAGCTTTCTTT. The full variable domain, in which reference TRBV9 and TRBJ1-1 provide the parts outside the CDR3, is DSGVTQTPKHLITATGQRVTLRCSPRSGDLSVYWYQQSLDQGLQFLIQYYNGEERAKGNILERFSAQQFPDLHSELNLSSLELGDSALYFCASSPGTGDGNTEAFFGQGTRLTVV.

The V call is TRBV4-3, the J call TRBJ1-2; the match to TRBD1 covers 8 bases. Looked up from germline, CDR1 is LGHNA and CDR2 is YSLEER. The length of the CDR3 is 13 residues. Losses at the gene ends were 8 bases for V and 8 bases for J; bases not matched to a gene: 10. DNA for the CDR3: TGCGCCAGCGGCGGACCAGGGGGCAACGGCTACACCTTC. As protein: CASGGPGGNGYTF.

The chain links TRBV6-1 to TRBJ1-1; a weak D match, TRBD1 (5 bases). Germline V gives CDR1 MNHNS, CDR2 SASEGT. This CDR3 is 13 amino acids long. Trimming removed 6 bases at V and 6 bases at J, with 14 bases between. DNA for the CDR3: TGTGCCAGCAGCAGACAAGGGGAGGCTGAAGCTTTCTTT. This encodes CASSRQGEAEAFF.

The chain has TRBV4-1 and TRBJ1-2, with 7 bases lining up with TRBD1. CDR3 length: 17 amino acids. CDR1 is MGHRA, CDR2 YSYEKL, per germline. Trimming at V came to 1 base and at J to 3 bases, leaving 11 bases not matched to a gene. The CDR3 region has the DNA TGCGCCAGCAGCCAAGGAGGAGAAGGGGGCGCCGACTATGGCTACACCTTC. Translating it yields CASSQGGEGGADYGYTF.

V gene TRBV7-2 combines with J gene TRBJ2-5, with D maybe TRBD1 (6 bases). The CDR3 loop spans 15 amino acids. The V end lost 5 bases, the J end lost 0 bases, and 13 bases lay between the germline ends. CDR1 is SGHTA, CDR2 FQGNSA, per germline. CDR3 nucleotide sequence: TGTGCCAGCAGCCAGATTCGACAGGACCAAGAGACCCAGTACTTC. It encodes CASSQIRQDQETQYF. Filled out from reference TRBV7-2 and TRBJ2-5, the complete variable domain reads GAGVSQSPSNKVTEKGKDVELRCDPISGHTALYWYRQSLGQGLEFLIYFQGNSAPDKSGLPSDRFSAERTGGSVSTLTIQRTQQEDSAVYLCASSQIRQDQETQYFGPGTRLLVL.

This chain uses TRBV7-6 with TRBJ1-3; 7 nucleotides agree with TRBD1. Trimming at V came to 5 bases and at J to 0 bases, leaving 13 bases not matched to a gene. Germline assignment: CDR1 SGHVS and CDR2 FNYEAQ. CDR3 size: 18 residues. The CDR3 nucleotides read TGTGCCAGCAGCCCTAGAGGAGGGGGCATCGGCTCTGGAAACACCATATATTTT. Residues: CASSPRGGGIGSGNTIYF.

This chain uses TRBV11-1 with TRBJ2-1, with TRBD2 as a possible D gene (6 bases). Germline CDR1 SGHAT, CDR2 FQDESV (reference sequence). The ends were cut back, 5 bases at V and 4 bases at J, with 15 bases in the middle. The CDR3 consists of 15 residues. CDR3 amino acids: CASSLGLPPYNEQFF. The CDR3 bases are TGTGCCAGCAGCCTAGGACTACCCCCGTACAATGAGCAGTTCTTC.

The chain recombines TRBV21-1 with TRBJ1-3; the table's D call TRBD1 went unverified against the DNA. TRBV21-1 is a pseudogene segment. The CDR3 is made up of 16 amino acids. The CDR3 loop is CASSKAVPDFGNTIYF. DNA for the CDR3: TGTGCCAGCAGCAAGGCCGTGCCTGATTTTGGAAACACCATATATTTT.

The chain recombines TRBV12-5 with TRBJ2-7, with 7 nucleotides matching TRBD1. Germline V CDR1 and CDR2: LGHNT, FRNRAP. Trimming cost V 6 bases and J 2 bases; bases outside gene matches: 4. The CDR3 extends over 13 amino acids. The CDR3 region has the DNA TGTGCTAGTGGGTGGGACAGCGCCTACGAGCAGTACTTC. Residues: CASGWDSAYEQYF.

The genes are TRBV7-2 and TRBJ2-1; D unresolved. Germline CDR1 and CDR2: SGHTA and FQGNSA. The CDR3 length is 14 residues. The V and J ends lost 6 bases and 0 bases respectively, with 9 bases between them. The CDR3: CASRPKSSYNEQFF. CDR3 DNA sequence: TGTGCCAGCAGGCCAAAGAGCTCCTACAATGAGCAGTTCTTC. Complete variable domain (other parts from reference TRBV7-2 and TRBJ2-1): GAGVSQSPSNKVTEKGKDVELRCDPISGHTALYWYRQSLGQGLEFLIYFQGNSAPDKSGLPSDRFSAERTGGSVSTLTIQRTQQEDSAVYLCASRPKSSYNEQFFGPGTRLTVL.

The V call is TRBV7-2, the J call TRBJ1-2, with 10 bases matching TRBD1. Germline CDR1 reads SGHTA; CDR2 reads FQGNSA. This CDR3 is built from 16 residues. V shed 3 bases and J 4 bases; nucleotides not matched to a gene: 8. The CDR3 is CASSFGTGVAVYGYTF. The CDR3 DNA sequence: TGTGCCAGCAGCTTTGGGACAGGGGTGGCGGTCTATGGCTACACCTTC.

The V gene is TRBV29-1, the J gene TRBJ2-1; 8 nucleotides agree with TRBD1. Germline-derived CDR1 and CDR2 are SQVTM and ANQGSEA. The V and J ends lost 7 bases and 7 bases, in that order; junction bases with no gene match: 15. The CDR3 is 15 amino acids. CDR3 DNA: TGCAGCGCCATCGCGGTTGGACAGGGTGGTAATGAGCAGTTCTTC. This translates into CSAIAVGQGGNEQFF.

The gene calls are TRBV19 and TRBJ1-1; possible D gene TRBD1, 6 bases. Germline V gene sequence: CDR1 LNHDA, CDR2 SQIVND (reference sequence). Trimming shortened V by 2 bases and J by 0 bases, and 13 bases separated the two germline ends. The CDR3 covers 16 residues. The CDR3 sequence is CASSISGGRVNTEAFF. The CDR3 DNA is TGTGCCAGTAGTATAAGCGGGGGGCGGGTGAACACTGAAGCTTTCTTT.

This clone showed up just once. The chain uses TRBV6-1 and TRBJ1-3, with D hard to call. Germline values: CDR1 MNHNS, CDR2 SASEGT. Deletions cut 3 bases from V and 0 bases from J, with 6 bases between. The CDR3 contains 14 residues. CDR3 sequence reads: CASSEIGSGNTIYF. DNA for the CDR3: TGTGCCAGCAGTGAGATCGGCTCTGGAAACACCATATATTTT.

The chain links TRBV14 to TRBJ1-1, with 7 nucleotides matching TRBD1. The V and J ends lost 4 bases and 3 bases, in that order; junction bases with no gene match: 5. The germline CDR1 and CDR2 sequences are SGHDN and FVKESK. The CDR3 covers 14 residues. The CDR3 loop reads CASSPRDSYTEAFF. The CDR3 DNA reads TGTGCCAGCAGCCCCCGGGACAGCTACACTGAAGCTTTCTTT.

CDR3: CASSQAVGGGSSYNEQFF. The CDR3 coding sequence is TGCGCCAGCAGCCAAGCGGTCGGGGGGGGAAGCTCCTACAATGAGCAGTTCTTC. The gene calls are TRBV4-3 and TRBJ2-1, with TRBD2 identical over 8 bases. Trimming took 1 base from V and 0 from J; bases not matched to a gene: 8. CDR1 is LGHNA, CDR2 YSLEER, per germline. The length of the CDR3 is 18 residues.

The CDR3 region is CASSSAPSDTQYF. The CDR3 DNA sequence: TGTGCCAGTAGCTCTGCGCCCTCAGATACGCAGTATTTT. The rearrangement uses TRBV19 and TRBJ2-3; D unclear. V lost 6 bases and J lost 4, with 11 bases in between. CDR1 is LNHDA and CDR2 is SQIVND in the germline V gene (reference sequence). This CDR3 has 13 residues.

As DNA, the CDR3 is TGTGCCAGCAGCTCCCCTGGGACAGCCGGGGAGCTGTTTTTT. Translating gives CASSSPGTAGELFF. V usage is TRBV7-9 and J usage is TRBJ2-2; 7 positions match TRBD1. The CDR3 is made up of 14 amino acids. CDR1 and CDR2 (germline): SEHNR, FQNEAQ (reference sequence). The trim removed 4 bases at V and 6 bases at J, leaving 5 bases unmatched.

In this sample, this clone turned up a few times. The V gene is TRBV4-2, the J gene TRBJ2-7; a possible D gene is TRBD1 (7 bases). V lost 0 bases and J 1 base, leaving 13 bases between the germline ends. Germline V gene sequence: CDR1 LGHNA, CDR2 YNFKEQ. The CDR3 contains 16 residues. CDR3: CASSQEGAGGSYEQYF. CDR3 bases: TGTGCCAGCAGCCAAGAAGGCGCAGGGGGGTCCTACGAGCAGTACTTC.

CDR3 nucleotide sequence: TGCGCCAGCAGCCAGGGTACAGGGGATTCTTCCTATGGCTACACCTTC. It yields the protein CASSQGTGDSSYGYTF. The chain has TRBV4-3 and TRBJ1-2; TRBD1 matches at 7 bases. This CDR3 region has 16 residues. CDR1 and CDR2 from the germline V gene are LGHNA and YSLEER. Trimming cost V 3 bases and J 4 bases; bases outside gene matches: 11.

The chain combines TRBV4-1 with TRBJ2-1, with 9 bases fitting TRBD1. The germline V gene encodes CDR1 MGHRA and CDR2 YSYEKL. With 3 bases clipped from V and 8 bases from J, the junction kept 17 bases outside the gene matches. This CDR3 spans 18 amino acids. CDR3 DNA sequence: TGCGCCAGCAGCCAGAGTACGGTGGGGACAGGGTTGGTCCATGAGCAGTTCTTC. Translation: CASSQSTVGTGLVHEQFF.